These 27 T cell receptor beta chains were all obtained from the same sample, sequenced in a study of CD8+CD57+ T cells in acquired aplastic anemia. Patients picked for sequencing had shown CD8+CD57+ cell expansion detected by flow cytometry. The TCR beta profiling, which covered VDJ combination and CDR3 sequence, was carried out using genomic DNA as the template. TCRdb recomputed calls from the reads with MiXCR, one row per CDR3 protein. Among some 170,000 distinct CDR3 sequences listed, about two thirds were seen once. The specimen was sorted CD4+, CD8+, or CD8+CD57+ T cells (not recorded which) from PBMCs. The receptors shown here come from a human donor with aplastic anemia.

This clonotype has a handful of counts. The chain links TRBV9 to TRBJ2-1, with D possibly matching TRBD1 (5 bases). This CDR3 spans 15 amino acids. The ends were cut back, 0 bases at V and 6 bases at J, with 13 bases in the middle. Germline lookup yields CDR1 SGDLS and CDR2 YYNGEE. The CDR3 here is CASSVDPGFSNEQFF. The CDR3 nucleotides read TGTGCCAGCAGCGTAGATCCAGGGTTCTCCAATGAGCAGTTCTTC.

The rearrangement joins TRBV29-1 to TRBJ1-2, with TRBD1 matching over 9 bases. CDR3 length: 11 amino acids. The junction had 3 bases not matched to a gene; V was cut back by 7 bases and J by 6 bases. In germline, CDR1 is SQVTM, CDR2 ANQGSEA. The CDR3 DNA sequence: TGCAGCGCTGGGGACAGGGATGGCTACACCTTC. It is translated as CSAGDRDGYTF.

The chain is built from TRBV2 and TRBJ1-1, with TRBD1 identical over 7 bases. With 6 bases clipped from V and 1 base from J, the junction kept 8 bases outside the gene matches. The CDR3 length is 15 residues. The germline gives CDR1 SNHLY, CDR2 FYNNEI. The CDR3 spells CASRASRGRNTEAFF. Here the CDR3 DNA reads TGTGCCAGCAGGGCCTCTAGGGGGCGGAACACTGAAGCTTTCTTT.

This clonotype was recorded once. DNA of the CDR3: TGTGCCAGCAGCTTCTTTTTGGAAGAGACCCAGTACTTC. As protein: CASSFFLEETQYF. This chain joins TRBV7-2 and TRBJ2-5, with D uncertain. This CDR3 contains 13 residues. The V gene lost 3 bases and the J gene lost 3 bases, with 8 bases spanning the gap. Germline CDR1 and CDR2: SGHTA and FQGNSA.

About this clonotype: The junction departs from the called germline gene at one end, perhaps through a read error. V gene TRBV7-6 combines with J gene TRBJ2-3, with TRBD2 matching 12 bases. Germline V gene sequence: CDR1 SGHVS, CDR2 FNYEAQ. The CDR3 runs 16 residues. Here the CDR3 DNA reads TGTGCCAGCAGCTCCAGACTAGCGGGAGCCACAGATACGCAGGATTTT. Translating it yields CASSSRLAGATDTQDF.

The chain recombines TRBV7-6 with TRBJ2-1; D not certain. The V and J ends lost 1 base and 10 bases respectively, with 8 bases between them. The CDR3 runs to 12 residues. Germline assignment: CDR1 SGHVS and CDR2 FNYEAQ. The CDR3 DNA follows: TGTGCCAGCAGCTTAGGAACCTACGAGCAGTTCTTC. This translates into CASSLGTYEQFF.

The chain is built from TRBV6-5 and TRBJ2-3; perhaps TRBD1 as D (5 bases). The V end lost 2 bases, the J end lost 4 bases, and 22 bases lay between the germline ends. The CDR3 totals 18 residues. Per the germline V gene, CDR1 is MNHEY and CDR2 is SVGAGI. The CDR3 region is CASSYGPVGPVEADTQYF. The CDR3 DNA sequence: TGTGCCAGCAGTTACGGCCCGGTGGGGCCTGTCGAGGCAGATACGCAGTATTTT.

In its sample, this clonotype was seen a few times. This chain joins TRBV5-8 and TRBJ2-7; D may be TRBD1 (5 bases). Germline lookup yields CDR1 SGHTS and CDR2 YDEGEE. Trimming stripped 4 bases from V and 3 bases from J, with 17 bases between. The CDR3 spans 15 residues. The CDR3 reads CASSVRPGPGYEQYF. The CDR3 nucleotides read TGTGCCAGCAGCGTACGTCCAGGGCCAGGCTACGAGCAGTACTTC.

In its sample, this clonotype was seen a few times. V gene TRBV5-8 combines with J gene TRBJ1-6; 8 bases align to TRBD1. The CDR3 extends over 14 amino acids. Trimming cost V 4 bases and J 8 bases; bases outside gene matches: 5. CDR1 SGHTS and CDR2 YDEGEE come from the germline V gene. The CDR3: CASSPTGAHSPLHF. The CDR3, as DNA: TGTGCCAGCAGCCCGACAGGGGCGCATTCACCCCTCCACTTT.

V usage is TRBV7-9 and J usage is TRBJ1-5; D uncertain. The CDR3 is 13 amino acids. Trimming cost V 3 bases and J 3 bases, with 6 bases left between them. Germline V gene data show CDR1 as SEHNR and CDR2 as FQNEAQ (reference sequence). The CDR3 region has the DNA TGTGCCAGCAGCTTTGGGCCCAATCAGCCCCAGCATTTT. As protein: CASSFGPNQPQHF.

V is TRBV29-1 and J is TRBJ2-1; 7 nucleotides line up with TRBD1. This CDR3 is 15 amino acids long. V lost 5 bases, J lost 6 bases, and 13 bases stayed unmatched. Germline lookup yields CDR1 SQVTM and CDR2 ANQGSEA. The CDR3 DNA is TGCAGCGTTAACAGGATCCCGACAGGGAGCAATGAGCAGTTCTTC. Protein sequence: CSVNRIPTGSNEQFF.

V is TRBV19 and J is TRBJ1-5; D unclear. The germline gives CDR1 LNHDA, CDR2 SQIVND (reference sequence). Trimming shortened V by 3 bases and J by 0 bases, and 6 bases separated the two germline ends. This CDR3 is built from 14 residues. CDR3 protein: CASSIGSSNQPQHF. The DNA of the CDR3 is TGTGCCAGTAGTATCGGGTCTAGCAATCAGCCCCAGCATTTT.

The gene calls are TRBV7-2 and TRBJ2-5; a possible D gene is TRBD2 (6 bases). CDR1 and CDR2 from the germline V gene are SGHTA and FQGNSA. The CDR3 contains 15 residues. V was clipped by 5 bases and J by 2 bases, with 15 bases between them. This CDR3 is CASSDPRDRQETQYF. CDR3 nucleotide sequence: TGTGCCAGCAGCGATCCGCGGGACCGGCAAGAGACCCAGTACTTC.

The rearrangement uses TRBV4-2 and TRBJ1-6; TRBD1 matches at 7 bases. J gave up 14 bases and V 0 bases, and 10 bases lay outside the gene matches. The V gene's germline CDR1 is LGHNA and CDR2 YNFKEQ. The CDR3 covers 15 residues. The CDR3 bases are TGTGCCAGCAGCCAAGAGAGGACAGGAGGTGTAACCCTCCACTTT. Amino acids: CASSQERTGGVTLHF.

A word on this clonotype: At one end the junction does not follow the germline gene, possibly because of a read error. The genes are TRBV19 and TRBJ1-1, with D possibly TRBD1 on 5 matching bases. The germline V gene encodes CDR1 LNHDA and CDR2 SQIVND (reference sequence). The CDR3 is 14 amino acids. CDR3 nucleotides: TGTGCTAGTAGTGCACTACAAGGGGTCACTGAAGCTTTCTTT. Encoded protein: CASSALQGVTEAFF. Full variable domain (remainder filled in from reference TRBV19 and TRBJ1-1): DGGITQSPKYLFRKEGQNVTLSCEQNLNHDAMYWYRQDPGQGLRLIYYSQIVNDFQKGDIAEGYSVSREKKESFPLTVTSAQKNPTAFYLCASSALQGVTEAFFGQGTRLTVV.

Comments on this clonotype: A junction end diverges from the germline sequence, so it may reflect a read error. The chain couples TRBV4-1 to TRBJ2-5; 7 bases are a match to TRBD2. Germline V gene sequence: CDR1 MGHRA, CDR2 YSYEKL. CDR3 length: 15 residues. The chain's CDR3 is CASSRSWTREETQYF. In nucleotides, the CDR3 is TGTGCCAGCAGCCGTAGCTGGACTAGGGAAGAGACCCAGTACTTC.

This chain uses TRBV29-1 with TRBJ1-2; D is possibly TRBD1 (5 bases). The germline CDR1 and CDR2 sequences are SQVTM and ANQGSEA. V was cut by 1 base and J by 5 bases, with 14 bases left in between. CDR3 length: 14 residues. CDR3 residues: CSVEGRGKGYGYTF. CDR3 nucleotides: TGCAGCGTTGAAGGACGGGGGAAAGGGTATGGCTACACCTTC.

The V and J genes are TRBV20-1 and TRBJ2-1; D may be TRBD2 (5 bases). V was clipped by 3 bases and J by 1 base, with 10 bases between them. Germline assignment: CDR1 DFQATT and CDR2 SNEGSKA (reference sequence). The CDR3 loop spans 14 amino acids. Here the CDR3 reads CSASSRESYNEQFF. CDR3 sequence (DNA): TGCAGTGCTAGCTCTCGGGAATCCTACAATGAGCAGTTCTTC.

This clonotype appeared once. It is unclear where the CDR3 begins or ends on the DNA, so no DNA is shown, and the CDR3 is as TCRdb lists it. CDR3 region: CSARVGQGNTGELFF. The genes are TRBV20-1 and TRBJ2-2; TRBD1 is taken as the D call from the table, unchecked against the DNA. The CDR3 contains 15 residues when both ends are counted. Germline V gene data show CDR1 as DFQATT and CDR2 as SNEGSKA (reference sequence).

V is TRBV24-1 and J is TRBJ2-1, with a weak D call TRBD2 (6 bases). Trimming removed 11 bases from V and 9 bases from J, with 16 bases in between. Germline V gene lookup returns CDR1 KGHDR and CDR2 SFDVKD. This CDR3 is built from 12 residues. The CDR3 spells CASRIMGGEQFF. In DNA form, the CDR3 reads TGTGCCAGCAGGATCATGGGAGGTGAGCAGTTCTTC.

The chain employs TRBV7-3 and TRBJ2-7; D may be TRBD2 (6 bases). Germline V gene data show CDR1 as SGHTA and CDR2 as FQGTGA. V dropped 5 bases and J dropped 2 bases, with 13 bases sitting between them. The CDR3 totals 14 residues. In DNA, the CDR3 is TGTGCCAGCAGCCCAACGGGGGATGCCTACGAGCAGTACTTC. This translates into CASSPTGDAYEQYF.

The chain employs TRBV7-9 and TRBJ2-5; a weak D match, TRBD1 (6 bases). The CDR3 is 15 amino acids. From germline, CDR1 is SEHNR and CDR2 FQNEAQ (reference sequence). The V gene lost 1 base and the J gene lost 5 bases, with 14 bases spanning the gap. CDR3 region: CASSLGAGEGETQYF. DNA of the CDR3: TGTGCCAGCAGCTTAGGGGCAGGGGAAGGGGAGACCCAGTACTTC.

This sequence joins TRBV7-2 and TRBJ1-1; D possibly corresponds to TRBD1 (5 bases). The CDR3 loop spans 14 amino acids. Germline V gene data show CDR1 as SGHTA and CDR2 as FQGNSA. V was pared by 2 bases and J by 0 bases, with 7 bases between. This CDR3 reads CASSLSGLNTEAFF. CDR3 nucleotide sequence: TGTGCCAGCAGCTTATCGGGACTGAACACTGAAGCTTTCTTT.

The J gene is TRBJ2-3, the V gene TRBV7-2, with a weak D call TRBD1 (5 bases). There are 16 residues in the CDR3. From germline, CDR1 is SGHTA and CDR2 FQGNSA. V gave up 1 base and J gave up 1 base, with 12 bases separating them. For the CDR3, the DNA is TGTGCCAGCAGCTTAGAATCAGGGCGCGGCACAGATACGCAGTATTTT. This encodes CASSLESGRGTDTQYF.

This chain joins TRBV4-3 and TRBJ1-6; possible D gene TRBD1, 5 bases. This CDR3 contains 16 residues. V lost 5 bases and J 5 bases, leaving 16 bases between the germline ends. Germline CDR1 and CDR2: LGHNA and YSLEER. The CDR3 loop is CASSGQGRMHNSPLHF. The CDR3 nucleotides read TGCGCCAGCAGCGGGCAGGGAAGGATGCATAATTCACCCCTCCACTTT.

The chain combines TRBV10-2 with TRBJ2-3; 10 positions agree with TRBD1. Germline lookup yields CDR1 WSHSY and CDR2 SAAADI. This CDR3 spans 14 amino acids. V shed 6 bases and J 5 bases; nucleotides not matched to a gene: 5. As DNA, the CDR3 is TGCGCCAGCAGGCGGACAGGGGGTGTAGATACGCAGTATTTT. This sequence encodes CASRRTGGVDTQYF.

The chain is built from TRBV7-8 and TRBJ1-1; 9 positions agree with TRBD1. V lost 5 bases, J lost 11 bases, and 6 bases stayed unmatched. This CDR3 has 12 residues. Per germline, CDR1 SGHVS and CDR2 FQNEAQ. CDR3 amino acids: CASSLGQGSAFF. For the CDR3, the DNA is TGTGCCAGCAGCCTCGGACAGGGGAGCGCTTTCTTT.